This entry describes one T cell receptor beta chain. Looked up from germline, CDR1 is SGHKS and CDR2 is YYEKEE (reference sequence). V was clipped by 6 bases and J by 6 bases, with 18 bases between them. This CDR3 region has 14 residues. How the authors handled the data: Reference gene primer amplification yielded estimated nucleated cell counts. TCRdb's copy holds only in-frame clones and misses some; the assay was immunoSEQ multiplex PCR. That table is the source of V, J and clone size, and D and trimming were worked out from the DNA. The table records under 100,000 clones, 87% of them present only once. The record originates from a study of blood T cell repertoires in COVID-19. Across the study: The analysed material was cDNA or gDNA that came from T cells, B-cell-depleted T cells, or PBMCs.

This chain links TRBV5-5 with TRBJ1-2, with TRBD1 as a possible D gene (5 bases). Material for sequencing was peripheral blood. The TCR sequence derives from a human donor in a cohort sampled during active COVID-19. CDR3 region: CASTPGGRKDGYTF. The CDR3 coding sequence is TGTGCCAGCACCCCGGGGGGGAGGAAAGATGGCTACACCTTC.